This is a list of T cell receptor beta chains from one sample in a study of beta chain features in type 1 diabetes. Assay: immunoSEQ multiplex PCR; the TCRdb copy retains only in-frame clones and omits some. The table lists tens of thousands of clones, about a third of them singletons, with over 0.4% in the top ten. The specimen was stem cell memory CD4+ T cells from blood. Receptors were obtained from a woman younger than 30 in good health. The CDR3 runs from the conserved cysteine through the conserved F or W. The D gene is left open where the match is weak. Only some rows state a clone size, as once, few, many or a class for expanded clones.

clone size: NA
V gene: TRBV18
J gene: TRBJ1-2
D gene: NA
CDR3 DNA: TGTGCCAGCTCACTTGGGGAGTCTAACTATGGCTACACCTTC
CDR3 protein: CASSLGESNYGYTF

clone size: few
V gene: TRBV19
J gene: TRBJ1-2
D gene: NA
CDR3 DNA: TGTGCCAGTAGTGGAGGCGGCTACACCTTC
CDR3 protein: CASSGGGYTF

clone size: NA
V gene: TRBV19
J gene: TRBJ2-1
D gene: NA
CDR3 DNA: TGTGCCAGTAGAGCTGAGAGCTCCTACAATGAGCAGTTCTTC
CDR3 protein: CASRAESSYNEQFF

clone size: NA
V gene: TRBV10-3
J gene: TRBJ2-7
D gene: TRBD2
CDR3 DNA: TGTGCCATCAGTCCACTAGCGGGAGGAAACTACGAGCAGTACTTC
CDR3 protein: CAISPLAGGNYEQYF

clone size: few
V gene: TRBV12-5
J gene: TRBJ1-1
D gene: NA
CDR3 DNA: TGTGCCGAGGGGGGGTCCACTGAAGCTTTCTTT
CDR3 protein: CAEGGSTEAFF

clone size: NA
V gene: TRBV18
J gene: TRBJ2-1
D gene: NA
CDR3 DNA: TGTGCCAGCTCACCACCGCCGACAAGCAACAATGAGCAGTTCTTC
CDR3 protein: CASSPPPTSNNEQFF

clone size: NA
V gene: TRBV11-1
J gene: TRBJ1-2
D gene: NA
CDR3 DNA: TGTGCCAGCAGCTTAGACGTTCAGGGGCATGGCTACACCTTC
CDR3 protein: CASSLDVQGHGYTF

clone size: NA
V gene: TRBV20-1
J gene: TRBJ1-1
D gene: NA
CDR3 DNA: TGCAGTGCTAGAGACCTCTCTGAAGCTTTCTTT
CDR3 protein: CSARDLSEAFF

clone size: NA
V gene: TRBV5-1
J gene: TRBJ1-1
D gene: NA
CDR3 DNA: TGCGCCAGCAGCTCACAGGGGAACACTGAAGCTTTCTTT
CDR3 protein: CASSSQGNTEAFF

clone size: NA
V gene: TRBV5-4
J gene: TRBJ2-2
D gene: NA
CDR3 DNA: TGTGCCAGCAGCCCGGGTTTGATCGGGGAGCTGTTTTTT
CDR3 protein: CASSPGLIGELFF

clone size: few
V gene: TRBV15
J gene: TRBJ2-1
D gene: NA
CDR3 DNA: TGTGCCACCAGCCCCTGGGCCGGGAATCATGAGCAGTTCTTC
CDR3 protein: CATSPWAGNHEQFF

clone size: NA
V gene: TRBV18
J gene: TRBJ2-1
D gene: TRBD1
CDR3 DNA: TGTGCCAGCTCACAGGACAGGGGCGGCCTGGAGCAGTTCTTC
CDR3 protein: CASSQDRGGLEQFF

clone size: few
V gene: TRBV9
J gene: TRBJ2-3
D gene: NA
CDR3 DNA: TGTGCCAGCAGCGTTGCCGGGGTAAGCACAGATACGCAGTATTTT
CDR3 protein: CASSVAGVSTDTQYF

clone size: NA
V gene: TRBV5-6
J gene: TRBJ2-3
D gene: NA
CDR3 DNA: TGTGCCAGCAGCTTGGCTGCGGAAAGCACAGATACGCAGTATTTT
CDR3 protein: CASSLAAESTDTQYF

clone size: NA
V gene: TRBV2
J gene: TRBJ2-6
D gene: NA
CDR3 DNA: TGTGCCAGCAGTGAAGAGGGGGTAGGGGCCAACGTCCTGACTTTC
CDR3 protein: CASSEEGVGANVLTF

clone size: NA
V gene: TRBV11-2
J gene: TRBJ2-7
D gene: NA
CDR3 DNA: TGTGCCAGCAGCTTAGGGGACTTTGGGGCCTACGAGCAGTACTTC
CDR3 protein: CASSLGDFGAYEQYF

clone size: NA
V gene: TRBV28
J gene: TRBJ2-7
D gene: TRBD1
CDR3 DNA: TGTGCCAGCAGGAGGACAGGGCCCTACGAGCAGTACTTC
CDR3 protein: CASRRTGPYEQYF

clone size: few
V gene: TRBV5-6
J gene: TRBJ2-1
D gene: NA
CDR3 DNA: TGTGCCAGCAGCCCTCGGGGGACCCAGGAAGCTGAGCAGTTCTTC
CDR3 protein: CASSPRGTQEAEQFF

clone size: NA
V gene: TRBV18
J gene: TRBJ2-7
D gene: TRBD1
CDR3 DNA: TGTGCCAGCTCCTCTGCCGGGACAGTCTCCTACGAGCAGTACTTC
CDR3 protein: CASSSAGTVSYEQYF

clone size: NA
V gene: TRBV7-2
J gene: TRBJ1-5
D gene: NA
CDR3 DNA: TGTGCCAGCAGCTTAGACGGGGAGCAGCCCCAGCATTTT
CDR3 protein: CASSLDGEQPQHF

clone size: few
V gene: TRBV2
J gene: TRBJ1-5
D gene: NA
CDR3 DNA: TGTGCCAGCAGTGAAGTGAGAGTTGGCAATCAGCCCCAGCATTTT
CDR3 protein: CASSEVRVGNQPQHF

clone size: NA
V gene: TRBV30
J gene: TRBJ1-2
D gene: NA
CDR3 DNA: TGTGCCTGGAGTCCGGGGTTCAACTATGGCTACACCTTC
CDR3 protein: CAWSPGFNYGYTF

clone size: NA
V gene: TRBV10-3
J gene: TRBJ2-7
D gene: TRBD1
CDR3 DNA: TGTGCCATCAGTGAAGGTGGGACAGGGGCCGACGAGCAGTACTTC
CDR3 protein: CAISEGGTGADEQYF

clone size: NA
V gene: TRBV27
J gene: TRBJ2-1
D gene: TRBD2
CDR3 DNA: TGTGCCAGCATCCCTCGGGGACTAGCGGGAAACGAGCAGTTCTTC
CDR3 protein: CASIPRGLAGNEQFF

clone size: few
V gene: TRBV2
J gene: TRBJ2-2
D gene: TRBD2
CDR3 DNA: TGTGCCAGCAGGGGACTAGCGGGAGAGACCGGGGAGCTGTTTTTT
CDR3 protein: CASRGLAGETGELFF

clone size: NA
V gene: TRBV5-4
J gene: TRBJ1-1
D gene: TRBD1
CDR3 DNA: TGTGCCAGCAGCGGGGGACAGGGGGTGAACACTGAAGCTTTCTTT
CDR3 protein: CASSGGQGVNTEAFF

clone size: NA
V gene: TRBV7-2
J gene: TRBJ2-3
D gene: TRBD2
CDR3 DNA: TGTGCCAGTAGTAGCGGGGGACGCACAGATACGCAGTATTTT
CDR3 protein: CASSSGGRTDTQYF

clone size: few
V gene: TRBV5-1
J gene: TRBJ2-1
D gene: NA
CDR3 DNA: TGCGCCAGCAGCTTGGCCGTGACAGGTTCCTACAATGAGCAGTTCTTC
CDR3 protein: CASSLAVTGSYNEQFF

clone size: NA
V gene: TRBV1
J gene: TRBJ2-3
D gene: NA
CDR3 DNA: TGCACCAGCAGCCAAGACCGGCTAGCGGGAGGGCCGCGGTCCCCAGATACGCAGTATTTT
CDR3 protein: CTSSQDRLAGGPRSPDTQYF

clone size: few
V gene: TRBV2
J gene: TRBJ1-1
D gene: NA
CDR3 DNA: TGTGCCAGCAAGTTTCACGGGAACACTGAAGCTTTCTTT
CDR3 protein: CASKFHGNTEAFF

clone size: few
V gene: TRBV7-8
J gene: TRBJ2-2
D gene: TRBD2
CDR3 DNA: TGTGCCAGCAGCCCCCTCCCAGCGGGGGGGGAAAGCACCGGGGAGCTGTTTTTT
CDR3 protein: CASSPLPAGGESTGELFF

clone size: NA
V gene: TRBV30
J gene: TRBJ1-2
D gene: TRBD1
CDR3 DNA: TGTGCCTGGGGTAACAGGGGAAGGCAAATCTTC
CDR3 protein: CAWGNRGRQIF

clone size: NA
V gene: TRBV7-9
J gene: TRBJ1-5
D gene: NA
CDR3 DNA: TGTGCCAGCAGCTTGGACAGTAATAGCAATCAGCCCCAGCATTTT
CDR3 protein: CASSLDSNSNQPQHF

clone size: NA
V gene: TRBV18
J gene: TRBJ1-1
D gene: TRBD1
CDR3 DNA: TGTGCCAGCTCACGCGAACAGGGGAATTTGGGCACTGAAGCTTTCTTT
CDR3 protein: CASSREQGNLGTEAFF

clone size: NA
V gene: TRBV9
J gene: TRBJ2-3
D gene: TRBD2
CDR3 DNA: TGTGCCAGCAGCTTAGCGGGAGGGCTGACAGATACGCAGTATTTT
CDR3 protein: CASSLAGGLTDTQYF

clone size: NA
V gene: TRBV2
J gene: TRBJ2-4
D gene: NA
CDR3 DNA: TGTGCCAGCAGTGAAGGAGAGGGGGATCTGTACTTC
CDR3 protein: CASSEGEGDLYF

clone size: few
V gene: TRBV7-2
J gene: TRBJ1-1
D gene: NA
CDR3 DNA: TGTGCCAGCAGCTTAGGTCTCAGGGATACCACTGAAGCTTTCTTT
CDR3 protein: CASSLGLRDTTEAFF

clone size: few
V gene: TRBV28
J gene: TRBJ2-2
D gene: TRBD1
CDR3 DNA: TGTGCCAGCAGTTTTGTCACCCGGACAGGGGTAACCGGGGAGCTGTTTTTT
CDR3 protein: CASSFVTRTGVTGELFF

clone size: NA
V gene: TRBV7-2
J gene: TRBJ2-4
D gene: TRBD2
CDR3 DNA: TGTGCCAGCAGCTTAGATCTAGCGGGGGGGTACTTC
CDR3 protein: CASSLDLAGGYF

clone size: few
V gene: TRBV7-2
J gene: TRBJ2-5
D gene: NA
CDR3 DNA: TGTGCCAGCAGCGTGGCGGAGGAGACCCAGTACTTC
CDR3 protein: CASSVAEETQYF

clone size: NA
V gene: TRBV11-1
J gene: TRBJ1-4
D gene: NA
CDR3 DNA: TGTGCCAGCAGCTCCCCGGGAGGGGAAAAACTGTTTTTT
CDR3 protein: CASSSPGGEKLFF

clone size: NA
V gene: TRBV5-1
J gene: TRBJ1-4
D gene: NA
CDR3 DNA: TGCGCCAGCAGCCCGGGACAACCTGCAGGAGAAAAACTGTTTTTT
CDR3 protein: CASSPGQPAGEKLFF

clone size: few
V gene: TRBV30
J gene: TRBJ2-7
D gene: NA
CDR3 DNA: TGTGCCTGGAGTGACAGTCTCTCCTACGAGCAGTACTTC
CDR3 protein: CAWSDSLSYEQYF

clone size: NA
V gene: TRBV5-1
J gene: TRBJ2-2
D gene: TRBD1
CDR3 DNA: TGCGCCAGCAGCCCCGGGACAGGGGGCATCGGGGAGCTGTTTTTT
CDR3 protein: CASSPGTGGIGELFF

clone size: NA
V gene: TRBV12-5
J gene: TRBJ1-4
D gene: NA
CDR3 DNA: TGTGCTAGTGGTTTGGCAGGGAATGAAAAACTGTTTTTT
CDR3 protein: CASGLAGNEKLFF

clone size: NA
V gene: TRBV5-1
J gene: TRBJ1-6
D gene: TRBD1
CDR3 DNA: TGCGCCAGCAGCTTGGACAGGGGTTATAATTCACCCCTCCACTTT
CDR3 protein: CASSLDRGYNSPLHF

clone size: NA
V gene: TRBV4-1
J gene: TRBJ1-2
D gene: TRBD1
CDR3 DNA: TGCGCCAGCAGCCAATTACAGGGGGGTGGCTACACCTTC
CDR3 protein: CASSQLQGGGYTF

clone size: NA
V gene: TRBV13
J gene: TRBJ2-7
D gene: NA
CDR3 DNA: TGTGCCAGCAGCGTTTTTCAGGGCCCCCTCGCCTACGAGCAGTACTTC
CDR3 protein: CASSVFQGPLAYEQYF

clone size: NA
V gene: TRBV5-1
J gene: TRBJ2-1
D gene: TRBD2
CDR3 DNA: TGCGCCAGCAGCTCTATCAGCGGGAGGGGCTACAATGAGCAGTTCTTC
CDR3 protein: CASSSISGRGYNEQFF

clone size: NA
V gene: TRBV18
J gene: TRBJ2-7
D gene: TRBD1
CDR3 DNA: TGTGCCAGCTCACCGCTGGCCGGGACAGGGGTCTACGAGCAGTACTTC
CDR3 protein: CASSPLAGTGVYEQYF

clone size: many
V gene: TRBV5-1
J gene: TRBJ1-1
D gene: NA
CDR3 DNA: TGCGCCAGCAGCCCGGGCGCAGGGGAGAGAGCTTTCTTT
CDR3 protein: CASSPGAGERAFF

clone size: few
V gene: TRBV7-2
J gene: TRBJ2-4
D gene: TRBD1
CDR3 DNA: TGTGCCAGCAGCCCCAACGGACAGGGAACGGACATTCAGTACTTC
CDR3 protein: CASSPNGQGTDIQYF

clone size: NA
V gene: TRBV14
J gene: TRBJ1-3
D gene: TRBD1
CDR3 DNA: TGTGCCAGCAGCGCTGGACAGGGGACTGGAAACACCATATATTTT
CDR3 protein: CASSAGQGTGNTIYF

clone size: NA
V gene: TRBV9
J gene: TRBJ1-3
D gene: NA
CDR3 DNA: TGTGCCAGCAGCGTGGACAGTTTCTCTGGAAACACCATATATTTT
CDR3 protein: CASSVDSFSGNTIYF